Following are 21 T cell receptor beta chains from one sample sequenced in a study of T-cell reconstitution after alpha-beta-depleted transplantation in children. Researchers prepared the TCRbeta library using unique molecular identifiers, the study reports. Each CDR3 protein is one row after TCRdb ran MiXCR on the PCR reads. The sample consists of around 270,000 distinct CDR3 sequences, about a tenth of them appearing once. The specimen comprised PBMCs, sampled before TCRalphabeta/CD19-depleted stem cell transplant. Source of these receptors: a boy under two years old with acute myeloid leukemia, due to receive a stem cell transplant.

The J gene is TRBJ2-7, the V gene TRBV4-3; 8 bases are a match to TRBD2. CDR3 length: 16 amino acids. The junction had 4 bases not matched to a gene; V was cut back by 0 bases and J by 0 bases. From germline, CDR1 is LGHNA and CDR2 YSLEER. CDR3 coding DNA: TGCGCCAGCAGCCAAGAAATAGCGGGAAGCTCCTACGAGCAGTACTTC. Translated: CASSQEIAGSSYEQYF.

This clonotype was seen ten or more times. The CDR3 sequence: CASSESLEADTQYF. Written as DNA, the CDR3 is TGTGCCAGCAGCGAAAGTCTTGAGGCAGATACGCAGTATTTT. The chain uses TRBV9 and TRBJ2-3; unclear D gene. Deletions cut 3 bases from V and 4 bases from J, with 12 bases between. Germline V CDR1 and CDR2: SGDLS, YYNGEE. CDR3 size: 14 residues.

This clonotype has more than one count but fewer than ten. The genes are TRBV6-6 and TRBJ1-2; no clear D gene. The V gene lost 2 bases and the J gene lost 9 bases, with 10 bases spanning the gap. CDR3 length: 12 residues. Germline V gene data show CDR1 as MNHNY and CDR2 as SVGAGI (reference sequence). This chain's CDR3 is CASSYNFRSYTF. CDR3 coding DNA: TGTGCCAGCAGTTACAATTTTAGGAGCTACACCTTC.

This clonotype was recorded at least ten times. The rearrangement links TRBV5-1 to TRBJ2-7, with D tentatively TRBD1 (7 bases). Germline V gene sequence: CDR1 SGHRS, CDR2 YFSETQ. The germline V and J ends were trimmed by 4 bases and 1 base, with 15 bases remaining between them. The CDR3 has 15 amino acids. CDR3 protein: CASSPRQGGSYEQYF. The CDR3 DNA follows: TGCGCCAGCAGCCCACGGCAGGGGGGATCCTACGAGCAGTACTTC.

Concerning this clonotype itself: A much larger clone sits a single nucleotide away, making a read error possible. The rearrangement links TRBV5-1 to TRBJ1-1; D may be TRBD1 (5 bases). CDR3 size: 15 residues. Germline V gene data show CDR1 as SGHRS and CDR2 as YFSETQ. CDR3 DNA: TGCGCCAGCAGCTTCTGGGGCGTCCCGAACACTGAAGCTTACTTT. It encodes CASSFWGVPNTEAYF. Looking up the rest from reference TRBV5-1 and TRBJ1-1 gives the full variable domain: KAGVTQTPRYLIKTRGQQVTLSCSPISGHRSVSWYQQTPGQGLQFLFEYFSETQRNKGNFPGRFSGRQFSNSRSEMNVSTLELGDSALYLCASSFWGVPNTEAYFGQGTRLTVV.

This clonotype has just a few counts. This chain uses TRBV21-1 with TRBJ2-3; TRBD1 reflects the table's D call only, with no check against the DNA. TRBV21-1 is annotated as a pseudogene. There are 15 residues in the CDR3. CDR3 sequence reads: CASSEVGGSTDTQYF. CDR3 sequence (DNA): TGTGCCAGCAGCGAAGTGGGGGGCAGCACAGATACGCAGTATTTT.

This clonotype was found a few times. The chain employs TRBV2 and TRBJ2-5; the match to TRBD2 covers 8 bases. The V gene's germline CDR1 is SNHLY and CDR2 FYNNEI. The J segment lost 5 bases and the V segment lost 2 bases, leaving 7 bases of the junction unmatched. The CDR3 totals 15 residues. The CDR3 DNA reads TGTGCCAGCAGTGAACAGATGGGACTAGGGGAGACCCAGTACTTC. It yields the protein CASSEQMGLGETQYF.

In its sample, this clonotype was seen many times. One end of the junction varies from germline; a read error may be responsible. CDR3 sequence reads: CASSLRRQAGQAQHF. The CDR3 DNA is TGTGCCAGCAGCTTACGCCGACAGGCTGGTCAGGCCCAGCATTTT. The chain employs TRBV7-2 and TRBJ1-5; D perhaps matches TRBD1 (6 bases). Germline V gene lookup returns CDR1 SGHTA and CDR2 FQGNSA. The CDR3 covers 15 residues.

This clonotype was seen many times. At one of its ends the junction is not consistent with the germline gene, which may arise from a read error. This chain connects TRBV7-7 to TRBJ2-7; D call uncertain. CDR1 and CDR2 from the germline V gene are SSHAT and FNYEAQ (reference sequence). The CDR3 contains 13 residues. Here the CDR3 reads CASSSLLSYEQYF. The CDR3 DNA is TGTGCTAGCAGCTCACTCCTTAGCTACGAGCAGTACTTC.

This clonotype was counted a few times. The chain joins TRBV27 to TRBJ2-3, with 8 bases lining up with TRBD2. J was trimmed by 6 bases and V by 5 bases; bases with no gene match: 16. The germline V gene has CDR1 MNHEY and CDR2 SMNVEV (reference sequence). There are 17 residues in the CDR3. CDR3 bases: TGTGCCAGCAGTGCTACACTAGCGGAATCCATAAGCGATACGCAGTATTTT. Residues: CASSATLAESISDTQYF.

The table lists this clonotype with many counts. The CDR3: CASSLGQTAYNEQFF. The CDR3 coding sequence is TGTGCCAGCAGCTTAGGCCAGACCGCATACAATGAGCAGTTCTTC. V gene TRBV5-4 combines with J gene TRBJ2-1; D not certain. V was trimmed by 2 bases and J by 4 bases, leaving 13 bases between them. The germline V gene has CDR1 SGHNT and CDR2 YYREEE (reference sequence). The CDR3 covers 15 residues.

This clonotype has ten or more counts. The rearrangement links TRBV5-1 to TRBJ1-1; D is unresolved. Germline V gene sequence: CDR1 SGHRS, CDR2 YFSETQ. The CDR3 contains 13 residues. Trimming left V 0 bases short and J 6 bases short, with 9 bases between. Here the CDR3 DNA reads TGCGCCAGCAGCTTGGTGTTAGGGTCTGAAGCTTTCTTT. Translation: CASSLVLGSEAFF.

There are many counts of this clonotype. The gene calls are TRBV4-3 and TRBJ2-1; TRBD2 aligns across 9 bases. V lost 0 bases to trimming and J lost 4 bases; unmatched junction nucleotides: 4. This CDR3 spans 16 amino acids. Germline V gene sequence: CDR1 LGHNA, CDR2 YSLEER. The CDR3 reads CASSQDALAGYNEQFF. The CDR3 DNA sequence: TGCGCCAGCAGCCAAGATGCACTAGCGGGTTACAATGAGCAGTTCTTC.

The sample holds a few counts of this clonotype. The chain recombines TRBV11-2 with TRBJ2-1; 9 bases fit TRBD2. The CDR3 covers 19 residues. J gave up 0 bases and V 4 bases, and 13 bases lay outside the gene matches. The germline V gene encodes CDR1 SGHAT and CDR2 FQNNGV. The CDR3 DNA sequence: TGTGCCAGCAGCTCCCGAGGTCTAGCGGGACTGAGCTCCTACAATGAGCAGTTCTTC. This encodes CASSSRGLAGLSSYNEQFF.

This clonotype occurred many times. The rearrangement uses TRBV5-1 and TRBJ2-1; 12 positions match TRBD2. The CDR3 loop spans 15 amino acids. The V segment lost 5 bases and the J segment 7 bases; nucleotides outside the gene matches: 7. Germline V gene data show CDR1 as SGHRS and CDR2 as YFSETQ. The CDR3 nucleotides read TGCGCCAGCAGTGTGACTAGCGGGAGAAGTAATGAGCAGTTCTTC. Residues: CASSVTSGRSNEQFF. The full variable domain, in which reference TRBV5-1 and TRBJ2-1 provide the parts outside the CDR3, is KAGVTQTPRYLIKTRGQQVTLSCSPISGHRSVSWYQQTPGQGLQFLFEYFSETQRNKGNFPGRFSGRQFSNSRSEMNVSTLELGDSALYLCASSVTSGRSNEQFFGPGTRLTVL.

There are many counts of this clonotype. This chain connects TRBV12-3 or TRBV12-4 to TRBJ2-5; 8 nucleotides line up with TRBD1. The V and J ends lost 5 bases and 6 bases, in that order; junction bases with no gene match: 11. There are 15 residues in the CDR3. CDR3 nucleotide sequence: TGTGCCAGCAGTGGACCCCGGACAGGGTGGCAGACCCAGTACTTC. Translation gives CASSGPRTGWQTQYF.

This clonotype appeared many times. In DNA form, the CDR3 reads TGTGCCAGCACTTCGGGACTAGCGGAATACAATGAGCAGTTCTTC. It yields the protein CASTSGLAEYNEQFF. The J gene is TRBJ2-1, the V gene TRBV28, with 11 bases matching TRBD2. This CDR3 comprises 15 residues. The ends lost 7 bases at V and 4 bases at J; junction bases unmatched: 6. Germline CDR1 and CDR2: MDHEN and SYDVKM. The full variable domain, with the rest looked up from reference TRBV28 and TRBJ2-1, is DVKVTQSSRYLVKRTGEKVFLECVQDMDHENMFWYRQDPGLGLRLIYFSYDVKMKEKGDIPEGYSVSREKKERFSLILESASTNQTSMYLCASTSGLAEYNEQFFGPGTRLTVL.

This clonotype was detected only once. The chain employs TRBV7-2 and TRBJ2-2; no definite D call. V lost 1 base and J lost 0, with 9 bases in between. The germline V gene has CDR1 SGHTA and CDR2 FQGNSA. The CDR3 length is 16 residues. The CDR3 protein is CASSLVSQSNTGELFF. In DNA form, the CDR3 reads TGTGCCAGCAGCTTAGTCTCTCAATCGAACACCGGGGAGCTGTTTTTT. The full variable domain, rest sourced from reference TRBV7-2 and TRBJ2-2, is GAGVSQSPSNKVTEKGKDVELRCDPISGHTALYWYRQSLGQGLEFLIYFQGNSAPDKSGLPSDRFSAERTGGSVSTLTIQRTQQEDSAVYLCASSLVSQSNTGELFFGEGSRLTVL.

This clonotype was detected many times. The chain recombines TRBV9 with TRBJ1-4; TRBD1 might be the D (5 bases). The CDR3 totals 14 residues. With 4 bases removed from V and 3 bases from J, the gap between germline ends came to 10 bases. From germline, CDR1 is SGDLS and CDR2 YYNGEE. CDR3 sequence: CASSPGLSNEKLFF. In nucleotides, the CDR3 is TGTGCCAGCAGCCCGGGACTGTCTAATGAAAAACTGTTTTTT.

This clonotype occurred many times. This chain connects TRBV27 to TRBJ2-7; D not certain. The CDR3 extends over 16 amino acids. CDR1 and CDR2 from the germline V gene are MNHEY and SMNVEV (reference sequence). V shed 5 bases and J shed 5 bases, with 22 bases lying between them. This CDR3 is CASSTQLSPKAHEQYF. CDR3 sequence (DNA): TGTGCCAGCAGTACCCAACTGTCCCCAAAAGCCCACGAGCAGTACTTC.

The gene calls are TRBV4-3 and TRBJ2-7, with TRBD2 matching over 12 bases. CDR1 is LGHNA and CDR2 is YSLEER in the germline V gene. V lost 1 base and J lost 2; bases outside the gene matches: 6. The CDR3 is made up of 17 amino acids. CDR3 residues: CASSQAVRLAGAYEQYF. DNA of the CDR3: TGCGCCAGCAGCCAAGCGGTCCGACTAGCGGGAGCCTACGAGCAGTACTTC.